These T cell receptor beta chains were read from a single sample in a study of tumour-infiltrating T cells in Burkitt lymphoma. Here immunoSEQ multiplex PCR was the method, and the copy in TCRdb shows in-frame clones only, minus some. The repertoire consists of some 9,200 clones, with about three fifths occurring once and the leading ten covering about 5.2%. Sequencing was done on a sample of tumor tissue. The receptors stem from a human donor with diffuse large B-cell lymphoma. Each CDR3 is given with its conserved first and last residue. D genes are given only for firm matches. Some rows have no size entry. The others give once, few or many, or a class for an expanded clone.

TRBV5-4	.	TRBJ2-1	.	TGTGCCAGCACCGAGGACGGACGTAGCTACAATGAGCAGTTCTTC	CASTEDGRSYNEQFF
TRBV10-3	.	TRBJ1-1	.	TGTGCCATCAGAGAAGTCCTAAACACTGAAGCTTTCTTT	CAIREVLNTEAFF
TRBV28	.	TRBJ1-6	.	TGTGCCAGCAGCCCCGGGTCTTATAATTCACCCCTCCACTTT	CASSPGSYNSPLHF
TRBV15	.	TRBJ1-1	.	TGTGCCACCAGCAGAGCGGAGAACACTGAAGCTTTCTTT	CATSRAENTEAFF
TRBV5-1	.	TRBJ2-1	TRBD1	TGCGCCAGCAGCTTACAGGGGGCAGTCACCTACAATGAGCAGTTCTTC	CASSLQGAVTYNEQFF
TRBV7-6	.	TRBJ2-5	.	TGTGCCAGCAGCTTAGTGGGCAGTTTAGTAGAGACCCAGTACTTC	CASSLVGSLVETQYF
TRBV6-1	.	TRBJ2-4	TRBD2	TGTGCCAGCGCGGGAGGGGCGGGGAACATTCAGTACTTC	CASAGGAGNIQYF
TRBV7-2	.	TRBJ1-2	.	TGTGCCAGCAGCTTAGACGGGTCCGCTAACTATGGCTACACCTTC	CASSLDGSANYGYTF
TRBV29-1	large	TRBJ1-5	.	TGCAGCGTGGGGGGCACGGGTCAGCCCCAGCATTTT	CSVGGTGQPQHF
TRBV6-4	.	TRBJ2-6	TRBD1	TGTGCCAGCAGTGACTTTACAGGGGGTAACGTCCTGACTTTC	CASSDFTGGNVLTF
TRBV10-3	.	TRBJ2-1	.	TGTGCCATCAGTGAATTGAGCCTCGGGGATGAGCAGTTCTTC	CAISELSLGDEQFF
TRBV2	few	TRBJ1-1	.	TGTGCCAGCCTTTGGAACACTGAAGCTTTCTTT	CASLWNTEAFF
TRBV5-8	few	TRBJ1-5	.	TGTGCCAGCAGCTTGGGAATGGGGAGCAATCAGCCCCAGCATTTT	CASSLGMGSNQPQHF
TRBV27	few	TRBJ1-1	.	TGTGCCAGCAGTCCCCTCGACAGATTGAACACTGAAGCTTTCTTT	CASSPLDRLNTEAFF
TRBV5-6	.	TRBJ2-3	TRBD1	TGTGCCAGCAGCTTACCCGATTTTGGACAGGGCCCTAGCACAGATACGCAGTATTTT	CASSLPDFGQGPSTDTQYF
TRBV27	large	TRBJ1-1	.	TGTGCCAGCAGTTCTTACCTGAACACTGAAGCTTTCTTT	CASSSYLNTEAFF
TRBV27	.	TRBJ1-5	.	TGTGCCAGCAGGACCTTAAATCAGCCCCAGCATTTT	CASRTLNQPQHF
TRBV5-1	.	TRBJ2-7	TRBD1	TGCGCCAGCAGCTTGTGGGGACAGGGGGCCAACGAGCAGTACTTC	CASSLWGQGANEQYF
TRBV27	.	TRBJ2-7	.	TGTGCCAGCAGTCCGGAGAGCTCCTACGAGCAGTACTTC	CASSPESSYEQYF
TRBV5-1	once	TRBJ1-4	.	TGCGCCAGCAGCTTATACATCGCAACTAATGAAAAACTGTTTTTT	CASSLYIATNEKLFF
TRBV5-1	.	TRBJ1-2	.	TGCGCCAGCAGCTTGAACGGGGGATATGGCTACACCTTC	CASSLNGGYGYTF
TRBV6-5	.	TRBJ2-5	TRBD2	TGTGCCAGCAGTTGGGGGACTAGTCCTAAAGAGACCCAGTACTTC	CASSWGTSPKETQYF
TRBV7-6	.	TRBJ1-3	.	TGTGCCAGCAGCTTACAGGGCTCTGGAAACACCATATATTTT	CASSLQGSGNTIYF
TRBV7-2	.	TRBJ1-6	TRBD1	TGTGCCAGCAGCCCACCTAGACAGGGCCTAAATTCACCCCTCCACTTT	CASSPPRQGLNSPLHF
TRBV18	few	TRBJ2-1	.	TGTGCCAGCTCAGCCGGGACGGACAATGAGCAGTTCTTC	CASSAGTDNEQFF
TRBV10-1	.	TRBJ2-3	.	TGCGCCAGCACGGGGGGGACAGGGAGAACAGATACGCAGTATTTT	CASTGGTGRTDTQYF
TRBV5-1	.	TRBJ2-7	TRBD1	TGCGCCAGCAGCTGGCCGGGACAGGGTATTTACGAGCAGTACTTC	CASSWPGQGIYEQYF
TRBV5-1	.	TRBJ2-7	TRBD1	TGCGCCAGCAGCTCCGGGACAGGATACACCGAGCAGTACTTC	CASSSGTGYTEQYF
TRBV2	.	TRBJ1-1	.	TGTGCCAGCCTGATTGCCAGGAGAGAGGCTTTCTTT	CASLIARREAFF
TRBV30	.	TRBJ1-4	.	TGTGCCTGGAGTGGCTATACAGGGAAGGGAACTAATGAAAAACTGTTTTTT	CAWSGYTGKGTNEKLFF
TRBV19	.	TRBJ2-7	TRBD1	TGTGCCAGTAGTACCGGACAGGGCACCTACGAGCAGTACTTC	CASSTGQGTYEQYF
TRBV6-9	.	TRBJ2-6	.	TGTGCCAGCAGTTCAAGGAAGCCTCGACAAAGTCGGGCCAACGTCCTGACTTTC	CASSSRKPRQSRANVLTF
TRBV19	.	TRBJ2-1	TRBD2	TGTGCCAGTTGCCCCGGGGGGGGGAGCTCCTACAATGAGCAGTTCTTC	CASCPGGGSSYNEQFF
TRBV6-5	few	TRBJ1-1	.	TGTGCCAGCAGTTACCTACAGGGATTACCGTTAAAAGCTTTCTTT	CASSYLQGLPLKAFF
TRBV15	.	TRBJ2-5	.	TGTGCCACCAGCAGAGATCGGGGTCGGGAGACCCAGTACTTC	CATSRDRGRETQYF
TRBV5-1	.	TRBJ1-1	.	TGCGCCAGCAGCTCCTATGGGGGGAACACTGAAGCTTTCTTT	CASSSYGGNTEAFF
TRBV30	few	TRBJ1-1	.	TGTGCCTGGGGGGACGGGATGAACACTGAAGCTTTCTTT	CAWGDGMNTEAFF
TRBV18	.	TRBJ1-5	.	TGTGCCAGCTCACAGAGGGGGGATTCGAGCAATCAGCCCCAGCATTTT	CASSQRGDSSNQPQHF
TRBV5-4	.	TRBJ2-3	TRBD2	TGTGCCAGCAGCCCCCAGCGGGGGATTTTTGATACGCAGTATTTT	CASSPQRGIFDTQYF
TRBV28	.	TRBJ1-5	TRBD1	TGTGCCAGCAGTTTTGGACAGGGCGATCAGCCCCAGCATTTT	CASSFGQGDQPQHF
TRBV10-1	.	TRBJ1-5	.	TGCGCCAGCAGTCGGGACCTCAATCAGCCCCAGCATTTT	CASSRDLNQPQHF
TRBV7-2	.	TRBJ1-3	.	TGTGCCAGCAGCGTGATTGGAAACACCATATATTTT	CASSVIGNTIYF
TRBV10-1	.	TRBJ1-2	.	TGCGCCAGCAGTGATTTAGACTATGGCTACACCTTC	CASSDLDYGYTF
TRBV6-5	.	TRBJ2-3	.	TGTGCCAGCACAGTCCGGGGCCGCACAGATACGCAGTATTTT	CASTVRGRTDTQYF
TRBV9	.	TRBJ2-5	.	TGTGCCAGCAGCCCGAGAGGGGGGGGGACCCCGACCCAGTACTTC	CASSPRGGGTPTQYF
TRBV11-2	.	TRBJ1-2	.	TGTGCCAGCAGCTTAGCCCCCTCCCGCACAGGGCGGGATGGCTACACCTTC	CASSLAPSRTGRDGYTF
TRBV6-5	few	TRBJ2-1	TRBD1	TGTGCCAGCAGCCTTGGGACAGGGGGTTTTAATGAGCAGTTCTTC	CASSLGTGGFNEQFF
TRBV4-1	.	TRBJ1-4	.	TGCGCCAGCAGCCAAGTTTCAATCGCGACAGGCCTTAATGAAAAACTGTTTTTT	CASSQVSIATGLNEKLFF
TRBV6-4	.	TRBJ1-2	.	TGTGCCAGCAGTGAGACCGGGACCTATGGCTACACCTTC	CASSETGTYGYTF
TRBV27	once	TRBJ1-1	.	TGTGCCAGCAGTTTCTACTCCCGCCTCCTGACAAGCATGAACACTGAAGCTTTCTTT	CASSFYSRLLTSMNTEAFF
TRBV11-2	.	TRBJ2-7	.	TGTGCCAGCAGCTTAGGTCTCTACGAGCAGTACTTC	CASSLGLYEQYF
TRBV7-2	.	TRBJ1-2	.	TGTGCCAGCAGCTTACCGTTAGGCTATGGCTACACCTTC	CASSLPLGYGYTF
TRBV5-1	.	TRBJ1-1	TRBD1	TGCGCCAGCAGCTTGGTTACCGGGACAGCCACCCCAAAAGCTTTCTTT	CASSLVTGTATPKAFF
TRBV5-1	once	TRBJ2-2	.	TGCGCCAGCAGGGAGGGACAGTTCACCGGGGAGCTGTTTTTT	CASREGQFTGELFF
TRBV6-6	.	TRBJ1-1	.	TGTGCCAGCAGTTACTCGAGCAGAAACACTGAAGCTTTCTTT	CASSYSSRNTEAFF